This T cell receptor (beta chain) stems from a study of CD8 T cells in ankylosing spondylitis. CDR1 SGHRS and CDR2 YFSETQ come from the germline V gene. This CDR3 spans 16 amino acids. With 2 bases removed from V and 4 bases from J, the gap between germline ends came to 16 bases. MiXCR, run by TCRdb on the 5' RACE reads, gives a single entry per CDR3 protein. This table holds tens of thousands of distinct CDR3 sequences, 25% to 35% found once. This clonotype was observed a few times. This receptor was obtained from a male donor with ankylosing spondylitis or in good health (not recorded which). The rearrangement uses TRBV5-1 and TRBJ2-1; perhaps TRBD1 as D (5 bases). Specimen: blood, either unsorted or a sorted T cell fraction (not recorded which). The CDR3 reads CASSFRGSAAYNEQFF. CDR3 sequence (DNA): TGCGCCAGCAGCTTTAGGGGCAGCGCGGCATACAATGAGCAGTTCTTC.